These 7 T cell receptor beta chains originate from one sample sequenced in a study of cytomegalovirus exposure and HLA in healthy donors. PCR used 60 Vbeta primers and 13 Jbeta primers. Clones were sequenced by immunoSEQ multiplex PCR, and TCRdb holds only the in-frame ones, with some missing. The sample includes fewer than 180,000 clones, 50% to 75% of them seen just once. Sequenced sample: PBMCs. These receptors were obtained from a woman aged 55-70 years in good health and CMV-seropositive.

This clone was seen only once. This chain uses TRBV7-8 with TRBJ1-2, with 8 bases fitting TRBD1. The CDR3 has 13 amino acids. Trimming took 5 bases from V and 5 from J; bases not matched to a gene: 4. Germline lookup yields CDR1 SGHVS and CDR2 FQNEAQ. CDR3 amino acids: CASSTGGIYGYTF. The CDR3 nucleotides read TGTGCCAGCAGCACAGGGGGGATTTATGGCTACACCTTC.

J is TRBJ1-2 and V is TRBV4-1, with D possibly TRBD1 on 5 matching bases. The CDR3 consists of 16 residues. Looked up from germline, CDR1 is MGHRA and CDR2 is YSYEKL. V was clipped by 1 base and J by 3 bases, with 15 bases between them. CDR3 nucleotide sequence: TGCGCCAGCAGCCAAGTGGGGGGAAGGGAGGACTATGGCTACACCTTC. It encodes CASSQVGGREDYGYTF.

The chain is built from TRBV6-5 and TRBJ2-7, with D maybe TRBD2 (6 bases). Trimming shortened V by 5 bases and J by 1 base, and 12 bases separated the two germline ends. Germline CDR1 is MNHEY and CDR2 is SVGAGI. The CDR3 has 14 residues. CDR3 protein: CASSTPGRSYEQYF. The CDR3 coding sequence is TGTGCCAGCAGTACCCCCGGGAGATCCTACGAGCAGTACTTC.

This chain links TRBV25-1 with TRBJ1-2; a weak D match, TRBD1 (6 bases). The CDR3 sequence is 12 residues long. V gave up 2 bases and J gave up 5 bases, with 6 bases separating them. The germline V gene has CDR1 MGHDK and CDR2 SYGVNS. CDR3 amino acids: CASSETGYGYTF. CDR3 nucleotides: TGTGCCAGCAGTGAAACAGGGTATGGCTACACCTTC.

V and J are TRBV27 and TRBJ2-3, with TRBD1 identical over 9 bases. The V gene's germline CDR1 is MNHEY and CDR2 SMNVEV (reference sequence). V lost 6 bases, J lost 0 bases, and 7 bases stayed unmatched. CDR3 length: 16 residues. The CDR3 coding sequence is TGTGCCAGCAGATTACGGACAGGGGCTAGCACAGATACGCAGTATTTT. Protein sequence: CASRLRTGASTDTQYF.

The chain joins TRBV7-2 to TRBJ2-1; D possibly corresponds to TRBD1 (5 bases). Trimming took 0 bases from V and 7 from J, leaving 7 bases between them. Germline CDR1 SGHTA, CDR2 FQGNSA. The CDR3 has 13 amino acids. The CDR3 here is CASSLAQANEQFF. The CDR3, as DNA: TGTGCCAGCAGCTTAGCACAGGCGAATGAGCAGTTCTTC.

The chain links TRBV10-3 to TRBJ1-1; maybe TRBD1 (5 bases). From germline, CDR1 is ENHRY and CDR2 SYGVKD. The CDR3 consists of 14 residues. Deletions cut 0 bases from V and 6 bases from J, with 11 bases between. The CDR3 sequence: CAISESPGLAEAFF. CDR3 nucleotide sequence: TGTGCCATCAGTGAGTCCCCAGGGCTAGCTGAAGCTTTCTTT.